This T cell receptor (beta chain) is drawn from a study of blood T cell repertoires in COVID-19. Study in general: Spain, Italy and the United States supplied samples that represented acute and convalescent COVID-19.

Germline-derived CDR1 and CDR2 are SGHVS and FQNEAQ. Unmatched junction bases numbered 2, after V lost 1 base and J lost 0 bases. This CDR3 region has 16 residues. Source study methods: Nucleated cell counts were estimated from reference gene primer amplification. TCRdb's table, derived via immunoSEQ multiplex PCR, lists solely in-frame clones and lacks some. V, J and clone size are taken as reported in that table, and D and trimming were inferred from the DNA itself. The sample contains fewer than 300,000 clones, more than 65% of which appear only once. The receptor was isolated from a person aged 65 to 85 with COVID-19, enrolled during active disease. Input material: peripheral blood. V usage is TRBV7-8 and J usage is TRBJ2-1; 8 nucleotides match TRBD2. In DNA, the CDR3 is TGTGCCAGCAGCTTAGTGGCGGGAGGCTCCTACAATGAGCAGTTCTTC. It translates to CASSLVAGGSYNEQFF.